The clone carrying this T cell receptor beta chain is a singleton in its sample. This sample stems from a study of blood T cell repertoires in COVID-19. Some clones are missing from TCRdb's copy, which holds only in-frame ones; the method was immunoSEQ multiplex PCR. This table has roughly 350,000 clones, around 87% appearing once. The sample consisted of peripheral blood. This sequence originates from a woman aged 25 to 39 with COVID-19, enrolled during active disease.

CDR3 in DNA: TGTGCCAGCAGTTCAGGGGGCCCCTACGAGCAGTACTTC. Its protein is CASSSGGPYEQYF. The chain recombines TRBV28 with TRBJ2-7; 8 bases are a match to TRBD1. The V gene's germline CDR1 is MDHEN and CDR2 SYDVKM. Losses at the gene ends were 4 bases for V and 2 bases for J; bases not matched to a gene: 1. The CDR3 totals 13 residues.